A selection of T cell receptor beta chains follows, all from one sample in a study of chemoradiotherapy in HPV16-positive cancers. Assay used: immunoSEQ multiplex PCR; TCRdb lists only in-frame clones, some missing. Of tens of thousands of clones in the sample, roughly 88% are singletons; the top ten hold approximately 5%. This material consisted of blood, taken from a patient who underwent chemoradiotherapy. The source is a human donor with HPV-associated anogenital cancer. CDR3s include the opening cysteine and the closing phenylalanine or tryptophan. D genes are given only for firm matches. Only some rows state a clone size, as once, few, many or a class for expanded clones.

clone_size	v_call	j_call	d_call	cdr3_aa	cdr3_nt
NA	TRBV6-5	TRBJ1-2	NA	CASSYSTGQSGGYTF	TGTGCCAGCAGTTACTCGACTGGCCAAAGCGGAGGCTACACCTTC
NA	TRBV5-4	TRBJ2-7	TRBD1	CASSWDRGYEQYF	TGTGCCAGCAGCTGGGACAGGGGGTACGAGCAGTACTTC
NA	TRBV5-8	TRBJ1-4	NA	CASSGSVLNPKLFF	TGTGCCAGCAGCGGGTCGGTACTCAACCCTAAACTGTTTTTT
NA	TRBV19	TRBJ2-4	NA	CASSIEGHRGNIQYF	TGTGCCAGTAGTATAGAAGGGCATCGGGGAAACATTCAGTACTTC
once	TRBV6-5	TRBJ1-1	TRBD1	CASKEGAVTEAFF	TGTGCCAGCAAGGAGGGGGCGGTCACTGAAGCTTTCTTT
few	TRBV6-5	TRBJ2-6	NA	CASSFSSGANVLTF	TGTGCCAGCAGTTTTAGCTCTGGGGCCAACGTCCTGACTTTC
few	TRBV11-3	TRBJ2-7	NA	CASSLFHGRDVPEQYF	TGTGCCAGCAGCTTATTCCATGGGCGGGATGTGCCCGAGCAGTACTTC
NA	TRBV29-1	TRBJ2-2	TRBD1	CSAGTDTGELFF	TGCAGCGCTGGGACAGACACCGGGGAGCTGTTTTTT
few	TRBV12-5	TRBJ2-1	NA	CASGSLLGNEQFF	TGTGCTAGTGGTTCCCTTTTGGGTAATGAGCAGTTCTTC
NA	TRBV6-5	TRBJ1-2	NA	CASSYSGSGGGSGYTF	TGTGCCAGCAGTTACTCAGGTTCGGGGGGAGGCTCTGGCTACACCTTC
NA	TRBV7-9	TRBJ1-4	TRBD1	CASSGDRVYMEKLFF	TGTGCCAGCAGCGGCGACAGGGTGTATATGGAAAAACTGTTTTTT
NA	TRBV6-6	TRBJ1-5	NA	CASSSGSSNQPQHF	TGTGCCAGCAGTTCAGGGAGTAGCAATCAGCCCCAGCATTTT
NA	TRBV13	TRBJ2-4	TRBD2	CASSFSGNIQYF	TGTGCCAGCAGCTTTAGCGGGAACATTCAGTACTTC
NA	TRBV28	TRBJ2-2	NA	CASTIGGNTGELFF	TGTGCCAGCACCATTGGGGGGAACACCGGGGAGCTGTTTTTT
NA	TRBV5-1	TRBJ2-1	NA	CASSLGEYEQFF	TGCGCCAGCAGCTTGGGGGAGTATGAGCAGTTCTTC
NA	TRBV30	TRBJ1-5	NA	CAWSVFGPQHF	TGTGCCTGGAGTGTATTTGGGCCCCAGCATTTT
NA	TRBV27	TRBJ2-1	NA	CASRYSAEPTYNEQFF	TGTGCCAGCAGATATAGTGCGGAGCCGACCTACAATGAGCAGTTCTTC
NA	TRBV11-2	TRBJ2-7	NA	CASSLDGTHPSYEQYF	TGTGCCAGCAGCTTAGATGGGACTCATCCCTCCTACGAGCAGTACTTC
NA	TRBV18	TRBJ1-3	TRBD1	CASSPSTGQGTGNTIYF	TGTGCCAGCTCACCGTCTACGGGACAGGGAACTGGAAACACCATATATTTT
once	TRBV27	TRBJ2-7	TRBD1	CASSLGTGAFFGEQYF	TGTGCCAGCAGTTTAGGGACAGGGGCCTTCTTTGGCGAGCAGTACTTC
few	TRBV13	TRBJ2-1	NA	CASRARGLYNEQFF	TGTGCCAGCAGGGCCCGGGGCCTCTACAATGAGCAGTTCTTC
NA	TRBV25-1	TRBJ1-3	NA	CASSELLDGPGLGSTIYF	TGTGCCAGCAGTGAACTCCTCGACGGACCCGGCCTGGGAAGCACCATATATTTT
NA	TRBV19	TRBJ2-1	NA	CASSIGVGNEQFF	TGTGCCAGTAGTATAGGAGTAGGCAATGAGCAGTTCTTC
few	TRBV20-1	TRBJ1-3	NA	CSAKLVNTIYF	TGCAGTGCCAAGCTCGTAAACACCATATATTTT
NA	TRBV6-5	TRBJ2-1	NA	CASGRLVFEQFF	TGTGCCAGCGGGAGACTAGTTTTTGAGCAGTTCTTC
NA	TRBV21-1	TRBJ2-7	NA	CASSKTKNQEYEQYF	TGTGCCAGCAGCAAGACGAAGAATCAAGAGTACGAGCAGTACTTC
NA	TRBV7-2	TRBJ1-4	NA	CASSLDGSYNEKLFF	TGTGCCAGCAGCTTGGACGGCTCTTACAATGAAAAACTGTTTTTT
NA	TRBV15	TRBJ2-7	NA	CATSRDLNQVYEQYF	TGTGCCACCAGCAGAGACCTGAACCAAGTCTACGAGCAGTACTTC
NA	TRBV7-2	TRBJ2-3	NA	CASSFSDTQYF	TGTGCCAGCAGCTTTTCAGATACGCAGTATTTT
few	TRBV7-9	TRBJ2-7	NA	CASSPSYEQYF	TGTGCCAGCAGCCCCTCTTACGAGCAGTACTTC
NA	TRBV10-3	TRBJ1-1	NA	CAISGDRSTEAFF	TGTGCCATCAGTGGCGACAGGAGCACTGAAGCTTTCTTT
few	TRBV19	TRBJ2-7	NA	CASSIDYRLGEQYF	TGTGCCAGTAGTATAGACTATCGGCTCGGGGAGCAGTACTTC
NA	TRBV29-1	TRBJ1-2	TRBD1	CSVAQGANYGYTF	TGCAGCGTTGCACAGGGGGCTAACTATGGCTACACCTTC
NA	TRBV14	TRBJ2-5	NA	CASSQGWHLQETQYF	TGTGCCAGCAGCCAAGGTTGGCACCTACAAGAGACCCAGTACTTC
NA	TRBV28	TRBJ1-2	NA	CASIRANYGYTF	TGTGCCAGCATCAGGGCGAACTATGGCTACACCTTC
NA	TRBV5-1	TRBJ1-1	NA	CASSSQLTGTEAFF	TGCGCCAGCAGCTCTCAATTGACAGGTACGGAAGCTTTCTTT
NA	TRBV20-1	TRBJ2-7	NA	CSARGDYEQYF	TGCAGTGCTCGGGGCGACTACGAGCAGTACTTC
NA	TRBV7-6	TRBJ2-2	NA	CASSPQVTGELFF	TGTGCCAGCAGCCCGCAGGTTACCGGGGAGCTGTTTTTT
once	TRBV5-4	TRBJ1-4	TRBD1	CASSRQGNEKLFF	TGTGCCAGCAGCCGACAGGGGAATGAAAAACTGTTTTTT
NA	TRBV4-2	TRBJ2-2	NA	CASSPIGTRELFF	TGTGCCAGCAGCCCTATCGGGACGAGGGAGCTGTTTTTT
NA	TRBV7-2	TRBJ2-7	NA	CASSLSGGIAYEQYF	TGTGCCAGCAGCTTAAGTGGCGGGATCGCCTACGAGCAGTACTTC
NA	TRBV5-1	TRBJ2-2	NA	CASSPREARQTGELFF	TGCGCCAGCTCTCCCCGCGAGGCTCGTCAAACCGGGGAGCTGTTTTTT
once	TRBV13	TRBJ2-4	TRBD2	CASSFGTSGSKNIQYF	TGTGCCAGCAGCTTCGGGACTAGCGGGAGCAAAAACATTCAGTACTTC
NA	TRBV11-2	TRBJ2-7	NA	CASQNRDRYDYEQYF	TGTGCCAGCCAGAACAGGGACCGTTATGACTACGAGCAGTACTTC
NA	TRBV7-9	TRBJ2-1	TRBD2	CASRNLAGGPLREQFF	TGTGCCAGCAGAAACCTAGCGGGAGGGCCCCTTCGTGAGCAGTTCTTC